This passage covers 11 T cell receptor beta chains from one sample sequenced in a study of metastatic and nonmetastatic thyroid tumors. TCRdb re-called the PCR reads with MiXCR. This table holds 30,000 to 35,000 clones, approximately 17% found once. Among the patients, none had received any treatment before thyroid surgery. The sequenced sample was blood. All receptors derive from a female donor with papillary thyroid cancer or a benign thyroid nodule (not recorded which). Some clones in this sample may be carry-over from other donors' samples.

This clone was seen ten or more times. The chain carries TRBV10-3 and TRBJ2-1; D possibly corresponds to TRBD1 (7 bases). The CDR3 covers 12 residues. The germline V and J ends were trimmed by 4 bases and 8 bases, with 9 bases remaining between them. Germline-derived CDR1 and CDR2 are ENHRY and SYGVKD. Written as DNA, the CDR3 is TGTGCCATCAGTGTCAGGGGGGATGAGCAGTTCTTC. Protein sequence: CAISVRGDEQFF.

V usage is TRBV2 and J usage is TRBJ2-5; the match to TRBD1 covers 10 bases. CDR3 length equals 17 residues. Germline trimming cut 0 bases from V and 4 bases from J; bases unmatched to any gene: 8. The V gene's germline CDR1 is SNHLY and CDR2 FYNNEI. The CDR3 coding sequence is TGTGCCAGCAGTGAAGCGCTCGGGGGACAGGGGATAGAGACCCAGTACTTC. Translating gives CASSEALGGQGIETQYF.

This clone was recorded at least ten times. The chain combines TRBV24-1 with TRBJ2-3, with 9 bases identical to TRBD1. The length of the CDR3 is 18 residues. Germline assignment: CDR1 KGHDR and CDR2 SFDVKD. J gave up 4 bases and V 3 bases, and 13 bases lay outside the gene matches. The DNA of the CDR3 is TGTGCCACCAGTGATCCGCAGAAGACAGGGGGTTTATCAGATACGCAGTATTTT. Its translation: CATSDPQKTGGLSDTQYF.

This clone was recorded many times. The chain employs TRBV5-1 and TRBJ2-7, with TRBD1 as a possible D gene (5 bases). The CDR3 totals 15 residues. With 0 bases removed from V and 2 bases from J, the gap between germline ends came to 12 bases. Germline assignment: CDR1 SGHRS and CDR2 YFSETQ. The CDR3 coding sequence is TGCGCCAGCAGCTTGGGTGGGGCCGGAGCCTACGAGCAGTACTTC. This encodes CASSLGGAGAYEQYF.

At least ten counts were recorded for this clone. This chain uses TRBV29-1 with TRBJ2-7, with D unclear. Trimming removed 5 bases from V and 0 bases from J, with 11 bases in between. This CDR3 has 13 residues. From germline, CDR1 is SQVTM and CDR2 ANQGSEA. Here the CDR3 reads CSVRSPSSYEQYF. CDR3 DNA sequence: TGCAGCGTTAGGTCTCCGAGCTCCTACGAGCAGTACTTC.

This clone was found many times. V and J are TRBV20-1 and TRBJ2-2; 7 nucleotides align to TRBD1. In germline, CDR1 is DFQATT, CDR2 SNEGSKA (reference sequence). V lost 1 base to trimming and J lost 7 bases; unmatched junction nucleotides: 6. The CDR3 contains 14 residues. The CDR3 DNA is TGCAGTGCTAGAGTCGAGGGGGCGGGCGGGGAGCTGTTTTTT. Protein sequence: CSARVEGAGGELFF.

The V gene is TRBV20-1, the J gene TRBJ2-7, with unresolved D. Between the trimmed V and J ends, which lost 8 bases and 0 bases, there was a span of 14 bases. Germline V gene lookup returns CDR1 DFQATT and CDR2 SNEGSKA (reference sequence). The CDR3 consists of 13 residues. This CDR3 is CSSQSEFSYEQYF. CDR3 in DNA: TGCAGTTCGCAATCGGAGTTCTCCTACGAGCAGTACTTC.

Ten or more counts support this clone. This chain joins TRBV20-1 and TRBJ1-6; D is possibly TRBD1 (6 bases). Per the germline V gene, CDR1 is DFQATT and CDR2 is SNEGSKA (reference sequence). With 0 bases removed from V and 2 bases from J, the gap between germline ends came to 8 bases. This CDR3 is 15 amino acids long. CDR3 sequence (DNA): TGCAGTGCTAGAGAAAGGGGGGCCTATAATTCACCCCTCCACTTT. It codes for CSARERGAYNSPLHF.

The chain carries TRBV2 and TRBJ2-2; no clear D gene. Trimming pared 3 bases from V and 0 bases from J, leaving 5 bases between. The germline V gene has CDR1 SNHLY and CDR2 FYNNEI. The CDR3 spans 14 residues. CDR3 nucleotide sequence: TGTGCCAGCAGTGAGTCCTCGAACACCGGGGAGCTGTTTTTT. Translated, it gives CASSESSNTGELFF.

By share, this clone counts as medium-sized. The V and J genes are TRBV27 and TRBJ1-5; D is unclear. CDR3 size: 18 residues. Germline V gives CDR1 MNHEY, CDR2 SMNVEV (reference sequence). Trimming pared 2 bases from V and 0 bases from J, leaving 17 bases between. Here the CDR3 DNA reads TGTGCCAGCAGTTTAAAGCACTTTCCAGGATATAGCAATCAGCCCCAGCATTTT. Translating it yields CASSLKHFPGYSNQPQHF.

Many counts were recorded for this clone. The chain carries TRBV9 and TRBJ2-2, with D perhaps given as TRBD1 or TRBD2 (5 bases each). Trimming stripped 3 bases from V and 2 bases from J, with 11 bases between. The germline V gene has CDR1 SGDLS and CDR2 YYNGEE. The CDR3 is 15 residues long. The CDR3 here is CASSAGTSNTGELFF. The CDR3 nucleotides read TGTGCCAGCAGCGCCGGGACCAGCAACACCGGGGAGCTGTTTTTT.